Listed below are T cell receptor beta chains from one sample, sequenced in a study of blood T cells in healthy people across ages. TCRdb analysed the 5' RACE reads with MiXCR anew, one entry per CDR3 protein. The sample shows more than 500,000 distinct CDR3 sequences, around a quarter of them seen only once. Another study also made use of these data, one on T cells of mothers and their children.

Sequenced sample: blood. The source is a boy aged 2 to 9 in good health. Each CDR3 is given without its conserved first and last residue. Fields, in order: J gene, clone size, V gene, CDR3 protein. Part of the rows lack a size; the others show once, few, many or a class for expanded clones.

TRBJ1-3	few	TRBV10-2	ASNPTRGLSGNTIY
TRBJ2-5	few	TRBV7-8	ASSLGSGGGQETQY
TRBJ2-7	-	TRBV21-1	ASSKEEPTHRFSSYEQY
TRBJ2-1	many	TRBV20-1	SARTGEEVNEQF
TRBJ2-1	few	TRBV3-1	ASSQGVAGEECNEQF
-	-	TRBV9	ASSVGHTDEQY
TRBJ1-1	-	TRBV12-3/TRBV12-4	ASSFLGNVEAF
TRBJ1-6	-	TRBV5-1	ASSLSGTDNSPLH
TRBJ1-2	few	TRBV6-5	ASTPSQGLYGYT
TRBJ1-2	-	TRBV11-2	ASSRPGQGFIGYT
TRBJ1-2	-	TRBV29-1	SVGQNIRYGYT
TRBJ1-4	few	TRBV6-6	ASSYSGAGGNEKLF
TRBJ2-2	few	TRBV6-5	ATSAGKLTGELF
-	-	TRBV5-4	ASRDRILSDEQF
TRBJ1-5	few	TRBV28	ASSWTVYGNQPQH
TRBJ1-2	-	TRBV6-5	ASSYKVNYGYT
TRBJ2-5	-	TRBV11-2	ASSPQGQTQY
TRBJ1-1	few	TRBV5-5	ASSLVGSEAF
TRBJ2-2	-	TRBV24-1	ATSDNTGASSTGELF
TRBJ2-5	-	TRBV3-1	ASSLSPQVEETQY
TRBJ2-1	-	TRBV7-9	ASSWGSGQF
-	once	TRBV6-5	AAGPPLEQY
TRBJ2-5	-	TRBV11-2	ASSLAPTKRAATQY
TRBJ2-5	-	TRBV18	ASSRVPRVYQETQY
TRBJ2-1	-	TRBV2	ASSEWGAYNEQF
TRBJ2-3	once	TRBV5-1	ASRLGGLAGEITDTQY
TRBJ2-4	-	TRBV5-6	ASSLPRGTTKNIQY
TRBJ2-3	-	TRBV4-2	ASSQVGLAGRTDTQY
TRBJ2-3	-	TRBV29-1	SVDSGGRDTQY